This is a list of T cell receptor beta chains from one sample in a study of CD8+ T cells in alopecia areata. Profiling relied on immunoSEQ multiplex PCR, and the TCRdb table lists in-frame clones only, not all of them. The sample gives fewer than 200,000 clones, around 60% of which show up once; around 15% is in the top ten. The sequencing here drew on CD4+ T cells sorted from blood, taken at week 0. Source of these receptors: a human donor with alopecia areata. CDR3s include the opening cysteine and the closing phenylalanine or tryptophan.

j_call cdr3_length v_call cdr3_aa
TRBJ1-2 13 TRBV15 CATSRDRDGGYTF
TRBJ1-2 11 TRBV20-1 CSGGTQYGYTF
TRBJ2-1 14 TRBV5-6 CASSSIRGDREQFF
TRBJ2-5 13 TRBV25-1 CASSRQGLETQYF
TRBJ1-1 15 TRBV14 CASSQDPGILTEAFF
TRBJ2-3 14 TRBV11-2 CASSPSGGASTQYF
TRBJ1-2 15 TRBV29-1 CSAQGMEGADYGYTF
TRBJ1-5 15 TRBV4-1 CASSQDRQADQPQHF
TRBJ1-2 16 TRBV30 CAWSVATVVGLGGYTF
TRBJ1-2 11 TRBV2 CASTRNYGYTF
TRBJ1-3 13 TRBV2 CASGAISGNTIYF
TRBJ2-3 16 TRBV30 CAWSTHSGGPRDTQYF
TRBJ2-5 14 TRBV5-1 CASSFGGIKETQYF
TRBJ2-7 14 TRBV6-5 CASSELDRGYEQYF
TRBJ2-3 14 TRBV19 CASTLRQGGSTQYF
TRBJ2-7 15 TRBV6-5 CASTALGQGSYEQYF
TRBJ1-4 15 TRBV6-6 CASSSSTGGNEKLFF
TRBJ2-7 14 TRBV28 CASNSGQGLYEQYF
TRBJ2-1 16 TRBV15 CATSKRQGGSYNEQFF
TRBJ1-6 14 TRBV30 CAWSQGLAGSPLHF
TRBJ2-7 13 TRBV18 CASSPGQSYEQYF
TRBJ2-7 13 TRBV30 CAWSVSGPYEQYF
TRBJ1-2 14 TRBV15 CATSRVGGIDGYTF
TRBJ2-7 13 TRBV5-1 CASTNTGGLEQYF
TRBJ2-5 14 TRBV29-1 CSVHSGGEGETQYF
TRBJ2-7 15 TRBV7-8 CASSLAAYRHREQYF
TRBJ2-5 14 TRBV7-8 CASSPPSGGETQYF
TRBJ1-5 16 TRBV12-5 CASGLWSGMGNQPQHF
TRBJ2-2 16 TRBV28 CASSEGDRANTGELFF